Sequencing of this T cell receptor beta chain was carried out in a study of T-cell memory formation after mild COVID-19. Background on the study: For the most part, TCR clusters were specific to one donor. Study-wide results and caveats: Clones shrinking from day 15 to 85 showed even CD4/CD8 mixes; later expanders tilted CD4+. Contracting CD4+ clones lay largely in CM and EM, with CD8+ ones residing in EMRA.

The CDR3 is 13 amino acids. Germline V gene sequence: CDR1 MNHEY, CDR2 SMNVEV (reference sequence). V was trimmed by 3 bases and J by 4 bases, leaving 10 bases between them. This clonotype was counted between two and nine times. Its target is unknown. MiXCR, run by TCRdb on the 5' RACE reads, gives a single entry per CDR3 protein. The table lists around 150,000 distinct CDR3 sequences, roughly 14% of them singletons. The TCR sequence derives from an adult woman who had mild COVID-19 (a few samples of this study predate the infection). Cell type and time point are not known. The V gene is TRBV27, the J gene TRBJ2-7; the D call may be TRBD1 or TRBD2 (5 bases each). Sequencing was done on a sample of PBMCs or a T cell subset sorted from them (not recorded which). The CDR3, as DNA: TGTGCCAGCAGTTTCGGGGACGGATACGAGCAGTACTTC. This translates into CASSFGDGYEQYF.